What follows are 14 T cell receptor beta chains derived from one specimen sequenced in a study of blood T cell repertoires in COVID-19. Generated by immunoSEQ multiplex PCR, the TCRdb table keeps only in-frame clones and is missing some. The sample lists about 250,000 clones; approximately 90% were seen once. The sequencing input was peripheral blood. All receptors derive from a young woman with active or convalescent COVID-19.

The V gene is TRBV6-6, the J gene TRBJ1-6, with a weak D call TRBD1 (5 bases). The CDR3 runs 13 residues. V lost 5 bases, J lost 9 bases, and 11 bases lay in between. Germline assignment: CDR1 MNHNY and CDR2 SVGAGI (reference sequence). In DNA, the CDR3 is TGTGCCAGCAGTCAGACAGAGTTTTCACCCCTCCACTTT. Translation: CASSQTEFSPLHF.

This rearrangement joins TRBV27 to TRBJ2-7, with D unresolved. CDR1 and CDR2 (germline): MNHEY, SMNVEV (reference sequence). The CDR3 has 14 residues. Between the trimmed V and J ends, which lost 4 bases and 3 bases, there was a span of 13 bases. CDR3 region: CASSYDASGYEQYF. The CDR3 DNA follows: TGTGCCAGCAGTTATGATGCTTCGGGCTACGAGCAGTACTTC.

V gene TRBV5-1 combines with J gene TRBJ2-3; 7 nucleotides align to TRBD1. V lost 0 bases, J lost 1 base, and 8 bases stayed unmatched. The CDR3 length is 17 residues. Germline CDR1 SGHRS, CDR2 YFSETQ. CDR3 protein: CASSLAGQPSRTDTQYF. The CDR3 bases are TGCGCCAGCAGCTTGGCGGGACAGCCTTCCCGCACAGATACGCAGTATTTT.

This sequence joins TRBV11-2 and TRBJ2-5, with TRBD2 matching 13 bases. Germline CDR1 is SGHAT and CDR2 is FQNNGV. Trimming at V came to 5 bases and at J to 4 bases, leaving 4 bases not matched to a gene. CDR3 length equals 15 residues. In nucleotides, the CDR3 is TGTGCCAGCAGCCCCGGGACTAGCGGGGCAGAGACCCAGTACTTC. Translated, it gives CASSPGTSGAETQYF.

The J gene is TRBJ1-6, the V gene TRBV3-1 (or the pseudogene TRBV3-2), with a weak D call TRBD1 (5 bases). V was shortened by 4 bases and J by 10 bases, with 14 bases between the two germline ends. CDR1 and CDR2 (germline): LGHDT, YNNKEL (reference sequence). The CDR3 has 14 residues. The CDR3 DNA reads TGTGCCAGCAGCCTCACAGGACGGTCCTCACCCCTCCACTTT. This gives the protein CASSLTGRSSPLHF.

The rearrangement joins TRBV29-1 to TRBJ2-7, with D possibly TRBD2 on 7 matching bases. The V end was cut by 3 bases, the J end by 3 bases, with 12 bases between. Germline-derived CDR1 and CDR2 are SQVTM and ANQGSEA. This CDR3 is built from 13 residues. The CDR3 is CSVEGGARYEQYF. CDR3 sequence (DNA): TGCAGCGTTGAGGGGGGGGCCCGCTACGAGCAGTACTTC.

Comment on this clone: Within the sample, other DNA sequences also encode this same CDR3. This rearrangement joins TRBV4-3 to TRBJ1-2; 7 bases match TRBD1. The germline V gene encodes CDR1 LGHNA and CDR2 YSLEER. V lost 0 bases to trimming and J lost 8 bases; unmatched junction nucleotides: 6. This CDR3 spans 14 amino acids. The CDR3 spells CASSQDRGSQGYTF. The CDR3 DNA reads as TGCGCCAGCAGCCAAGACAGGGGGTCTCAGGGCTACACCTTC.

The chain couples TRBV6-5 to TRBJ1-3; D is possibly TRBD1 (6 bases). Germline V gene lookup returns CDR1 MNHEY and CDR2 SVGAGI. This CDR3 contains 15 residues. The V end lost 6 bases, the J end lost 0 bases, and 12 bases lay between the germline ends. The CDR3 is CASRTGQNSGNTIYF. CDR3 bases: TGTGCCAGCAGGACAGGACAAAACTCTGGAAACACCATATATTTT.

The rearrangement links TRBV7-2 to TRBJ2-3; D might be TRBD2 (6 bases). There are 11 residues in the CDR3. Germline V gene data show CDR1 as SGHTA and CDR2 as FQGNSA. V lost 4 bases, J lost 12 bases, and 11 bases lay in between. The CDR3 nucleotides are TGTGCCAGCAGCTCATTAGCGGAACAGTATTTT. Protein sequence: CASSSLAEQYF.

The V and J genes are TRBV7-3 and TRBJ2-2; 8 positions match TRBD1. The CDR3 has 17 amino acids. Germline-derived CDR1 and CDR2 are SGHTA and FQGTGA. Trimming removed 0 bases from V and 5 bases from J; junction bases left unmatched: 8. CDR3 sequence: CASSLTRQGARTGELFF. The CDR3 DNA reads TGTGCCAGCAGCTTAACTCGGCAGGGGGCGCGAACCGGGGAGCTGTTTTTT.

This clone was counted only a few times. This rearrangement joins TRBV6-5 to TRBJ2-1, with TRBD1 matching over 7 bases. J was trimmed by 4 bases and V by 6 bases; bases with no gene match: 6. This CDR3 is 14 amino acids long. Germline V lookup: CDR1 MNHEY, CDR2 SVGAGI. The CDR3 DNA reads TGTGCCAGCAGCCGGACAGGCGAATACAATGAGCAGTTCTTC. This codes for CASSRTGEYNEQFF.

The chain has TRBV9 and TRBJ1-5; 7 bases map to TRBD1. The CDR3 runs 14 residues. The V segment lost 3 bases and the J segment 7 bases; nucleotides outside the gene matches: 7. Germline CDR1 is SGDLS and CDR2 is YYNGEE. CDR3 in DNA: TGTGCCAGCAGCGCCGGACAGGTTGGCCAGCCCCAGCATTTT. As protein: CASSAGQVGQPQHF. Using reference TRBV9 and TRBJ1-5 for the parts outside the CDR3, the full variable domain is DSGVTQTPKHLITATGQRVTLRCSPRSGDLSVYWYQQSLDQGLQFLIQYYNGEERAKGNILERFSAQQFPDLHSELNLSSLELGDSALYFCASSAGQVGQPQHFGDGTRLSIL.

The J gene is TRBJ2-2, the V gene TRBV7-2, with D possibly being TRBD1 (7 bases). V was shortened by 5 bases and J by 1 base, with 14 bases between the two germline ends. The CDR3 runs to 16 residues. Germline V gene data show CDR1 as SGHTA and CDR2 as FQGNSA. CDR3 DNA sequence: TGTGCCAGCAGCCCCTGGAGGGGGCTGAACACCGGGGAGCTGTTTTTT. Amino acids: CASSPWRGLNTGELFF.

This clone showed up just a few times. The chain uses TRBV4-2 and TRBJ2-2; TRBD2 matches 9 bases. Per the germline V gene, CDR1 is LGHNA and CDR2 is YNFKEQ. CDR3 length: 15 residues. V lost 5 bases, J lost 3 bases, and 4 bases stayed unmatched. Here the CDR3 DNA reads TGTGCCAGCAGCGATAGCGGGGGATACACCGGGGAGCTGTTTTTT. It encodes CASSDSGGYTGELFF.